Listed here are 2 T cell receptor beta chains from one sample, sequenced in a study of PD-L1 blockade in urothelial cancer (dated by TCRdb to between 2016 and 2019). The library was built by means of the immunoSEQ multiplex PCR assay. Here the immuneACCESS table is served through TCRdb, limited to in-frame sequences with V and J called. Missing clones are a known gap in these copies; in checked studies unresolved V genes cover under half, and the rest lacks a known reason. The sample has approximately 52,000 clones on record, around 86% of them singletons. The top ten hold about a sixth of the sample. What this sample's time point label stands for: pretreatment peripheral blood. Sequences were derived from PBMCs, sampled around atezolizumab (anti-PD-L1) treatment. The source of these receptors is a man between 65 and 85 years old with urothelial cancer.

This chain links TRBV28 with TRBJ2-7, with TRBD2 matching over 8 bases. Germline trimming cut 7 bases from V and 3 bases from J; bases unmatched to any gene: 11. CDR3 size: 15 residues. Germline V gene lookup returns CDR1 MDHEN and CDR2 SYDVKM. The CDR3 here is CASTQQGLANYEQYF. The CDR3 nucleotides read TGTGCCAGCACCCAACAAGGACTAGCAAACTACGAGCAGTACTTC.

The V and J genes are TRBV5-1 and TRBJ2-6, with 9 bases that match TRBD1. In germline, CDR1 is SGHRS, CDR2 YFSETQ. After removal of 1 base from V and 1 base from J, the junction contained 3 bases not matched to a gene. This CDR3 is 17 amino acids long. The CDR3 DNA reads TGCGCCAGCAGCTTGACGGGACAGGGATCTGGGGCCAACGTCCTGACTTTC. This codes for CASSLTGQGSGANVLTF.